The rows below give T cell receptor beta chains drawn from one sample of a study of T cell changes during pregnancy in multiple sclerosis. The protocol was immunoSEQ multiplex PCR, while the TCRdb copy is restricted to in-frame clones and leaves out a portion. The sample lists 35,000 or so clones; more than 75% were seen once. The specimen comprised peripheral blood, sampled in the second trimester of pregnancy. These receptor sequences come from a female donor in good health, enrolled as a control in a pregnancy study. The CDR3 runs from the conserved cysteine through the conserved F or W. D genes are given only for firm matches. A clone size is listed for some rows: how often the clone was seen (once, few, many), or a class if it is expanded.

>TRBV19|TRBD1|.|TRBJ1-2
TGTGCCAGTAGCCAACGAACAGGGGGACCAAACTATGGCTACACCTTC
CASSQRTGGPNYGYTF
>TRBV6-6|.|.|TRBJ1-5
TGTGCCAGCAGTTCAGCGGCGGAGGGGCCCCAGCATTTT
CASSSAAEGPQHF
>TRBV5-1|TRBD2|once|TRBJ2-3
TGCGCCAGCAGCTTGCGACTAGCGGGCACAGATACGCAGTATTTT
CASSLRLAGTDTQYF
>TRBV7-8|.|.|TRBJ1-3
TGTGCCAGCAGCTTAATCCGGGCTGGAAACACCATATATTTT
CASSLIRAGNTIYF
>TRBV5-1|.|.|TRBJ2-5
TGCGCCAGCAGATTTCTATTAGGACAAGAGATGTCCCAGTACTTC
CASRFLLGQEMSQYF
>TRBV4-1|.|.|TRBJ1-6
TGCGCCAGCAGCCAAGATTCAGGCGTAAACTATAATTCACCCCTCCACTTT
CASSQDSGVNYNSPLHF
>TRBV10-3|.|.|TRBJ1-6
TGTGCCACGACGAACGGGACACCTAAAGACACCCTCCACTTT
CATTNGTPKDTLHF
>TRBV6-4|TRBD1|.|TRBJ1-2
TGTGCCAGCAGTCCAACCCCGGGACAGGGGAAAGCTAACTATGGCTACACCTTC
CASSPTPGQGKANYGYTF
>TRBV28|TRBD2|.|TRBJ2-7
TGTGCCAGCAGTCCCCTCCCGGCGGGAGCCTACGAGCAGTACTTC
CASSPLPAGAYEQYF
>TRBV12-5|.|.|TRBJ2-5
TGTGCTAGTGGTTTGAACCGGGTATTGGAGACCCAGTACTTC
CASGLNRVLETQYF
>TRBV6-4|.|.|TRBJ1-1
TGTGCCAGCAGTGAGACAGTGAACACTGAAGCTTTCTTT
CASSETVNTEAFF
>TRBV9|TRBD2|.|TRBJ2-1
TGTGCCAGCAGCACGGGACTAGCGGGGAGTTTGTCGGGCCGAATTAGACTGTTCTTC
CASSTGLAGSLSGRIRLFF
>TRBV30|.|few|TRBJ1-1
TGTGCCTCGACTTGGACAGCGAACACTGAAGCTTTCTTT
CASTWTANTEAFF
>TRBV19|.|.|TRBJ2-5
TGTGCCAGTAGGAAGACAGAGCAAGAGACCCAGTACTTC
CASRKTEQETQYF
>TRBV7-3|.|medium-sized|TRBJ2-1
TGTGCCAGCCCTCCCCAGCGGGACAAACTATCATCCTCCTACAATGAGCAGTTCTTC
CASPPQRDKLSSSYNEQFF
>TRBV2|TRBD2|.|TRBJ2-5
TGTGCCATATCACCAGGGGGACTAGCGAGGGGAGAGACCCAGTACTTC
CAISPGGLARGETQYF
>TRBV6-5|TRBD1|once|TRBJ1-1
TGTGCCAGCACCGGGACAGGGGCTGAAGCTTTCTTT
CASTGTGAEAFF
>TRBV29-1|.|.|TRBJ1-6
TGCAGCGTAGGGGGTATGGGTTCACCCCTCCACTTT
CSVGGMGSPLHF
>TRBV18|.|.|TRBJ1-6
TGTGCCAGCTCACCACAGGACAGCCTTTTATCGCCCCTCCACTTT
CASSPQDSLLSPLHF
>TRBV14|TRBD2|.|TRBJ2-7
TGTGCCAGCAGCCCGCTGGGACTAGCGGGCCCCTCCTACGAGCAGTACTTC
CASSPLGLAGPSYEQYF
>TRBV18|.|few|TRBJ2-3
TGTGCCAGCTCACCACCGGGACTCTTCACAGATACGCAGTATTTT
CASSPPGLFTDTQYF
>TRBV9|TRBD2|.|TRBJ2-2
TGTGCCAGCAGCGCGGGGGGGCCAAACACCGGGGAGCTGTTTTTT
CASSAGGPNTGELFF
>TRBV19|.|.|TRBJ1-2
TGTGCCAGTGCTCCCTCGAGGGACTATGGCTACACCTTC
CASAPSRDYGYTF
>TRBV4-2|.|.|TRBJ1-4
TGTGCCAGCAGTGGGCAGGGTTTTAGTGAAAAACTGTTTTTT
CASSGQGFSEKLFF
>TRBV2|TRBD2|once|TRBJ2-7
TGTGCCAGCAGTGACACTAGCGGGTCGACTTCCTACGAGCAGTACTTC
CASSDTSGSTSYEQYF